These T cell receptor beta chains were read from a single sample in a study of T cell therapy after organ transplantation. Here immunoSEQ multiplex PCR was the method, and the copy in TCRdb shows in-frame clones only, minus some. The sample records 45,000 to 50,000 clones, over 90% being singletons. Their antigens are not known. Sequenced material: CD8+ T cells from blood, taken before autologous CMV-specific T cell therapy. All receptors come from a human patient who had received a solid organ transplant and had CMV disease. The CDR3 runs from the conserved cysteine through the conserved F or W. Fields, in order: D gene, V gene, J gene, clone size, CDR3 protein, CDR3 DNA. A D gene is named only where the DNA matches it firmly. Expanded clones get a size class; other rows say once, few or many, or leave the size out.

D: .; V: TRBV19; J: TRBJ2-1; size: .; CDR3: CASSIRRNLNEQFF; DNA: TGTGCCAGTAGTATCCGACGCAACCTCAATGAGCAGTTCTTC
D: TRBD1; V: TRBV5-1; J: TRBJ2-1; size: .; CDR3: CASSGTWTGKSSYNEQFF; DNA: TGCGCCAGCAGCGGAACGTGGACAGGGAAGAGCTCCTACAATGAGCAGTTCTTC
D: TRBD1; V: TRBV4-2; J: TRBJ2-7; size: few; CDR3: CASSQAGTASDEQYF; DNA: TGTGCCAGCAGCCAAGCCGGGACAGCCTCCGACGAGCAGTACTTC
D: .; V: TRBV12-5; J: TRBJ2-7; size: .; CDR3: CASGSPPGARGGYEQYF; DNA: TGTGCTAGTGGTTCACCGCCCGGGGCCCGAGGTGGCTACGAGCAGTACTTC
D: .; V: TRBV7-6; J: TRBJ2-2; size: .; CDR3: CASGYRPNTGELFF; DNA: TGTGCCAGCGGTTACAGGCCTAACACCGGGGAGCTGTTTTTT
D: TRBD2; V: TRBV2; J: TRBJ2-7; size: .; CDR3: CASSGPGLAGNYEQYF; DNA: TGTGCCAGCAGTGGGCCGGGACTAGCGGGGAACTACGAGCAGTACTTC
D: TRBD1; V: TRBV6-4; J: TRBJ2-2; size: .; CDR3: CASSDGTGDTGELFF; DNA: TGTGCCAGCAGTGACGGGACAGGGGACACCGGGGAGCTGTTTTTT
D: .; V: TRBV27; J: TRBJ1-1; size: .; CDR3: CASSPIGGIGTEAFF; DNA: TGTGCCAGCAGTCCGATTGGGGGTATTGGGACTGAAGCTTTCTTT
D: .; V: TRBV10-3; J: TRBJ2-2; size: .; CDR3: CAIQVGANTGELFF; DNA: TGTGCCATCCAGGTGGGGGCTAACACCGGGGAGCTGTTTTTT
D: .; V: TRBV6-5; J: TRBJ1-6; size: .; CDR3: CASSTSGTPTSPLHF; DNA: TGTGCCAGCAGTACCAGCGGAACCCCAACCTCACCCCTCCACTTT
D: .; V: TRBV4-3; J: TRBJ1-5; size: .; CDR3: CASSQATNQPQHF; DNA: TGCGCCAGCAGCCAAGCCACCAATCAGCCCCAGCATTTT
D: .; V: TRBV30; J: TRBJ2-1; size: .; CDR3: CAWSVVQPNEQFF; DNA: TGTGCCTGGAGTGTAGTCCAGCCCAATGAGCAGTTCTTC
D: TRBD2; V: TRBV10-2; J: TRBJ2-5; size: .; CDR3: CASSHDSGLAGAQGETQYF; DNA: TGCGCCAGCAGCCACGACTCGGGACTAGCGGGGGCCCAAGGAGAGACCCAGTACTTC
D: .; V: TRBV6-1; J: TRBJ1-4; size: .; CDR3: CASSEGTLGGNEKLFF; DNA: TGTGCCAGCAGTGAGGGGACCCTAGGGGGTAATGAAAAACTGTTTTTT
D: TRBD1; V: TRBV7-9; J: TRBJ1-2; size: .; CDR3: CASSLGQGPNYGYTF; DNA: TGTGCCAGCAGCTTAGGACAGGGCCCAAACTATGGCTACACCTTC
D: TRBD2; V: TRBV27; J: TRBJ2-1; size: .; CDR3: CASSWRGGLSEQFF; DNA: TGTGCCAGCAGTTGGCGGGGGGGCCTTAGTGAGCAGTTCTTC
D: .; V: TRBV7-9; J: TRBJ2-7; size: .; CDR3: CASSNRRQGKSPYEQYF; DNA: TGTGCCAGCAGCAATCGCCGGCAGGGCAAATCTCCCTACGAGCAGTACTTC
D: TRBD2; V: TRBV7-2; J: TRBJ2-1; size: .; CDR3: CASSLGTSGGSYNEQFF; DNA: TGTGCCAGCAGCTTAGGCACTAGCGGGGGCTCCTACAATGAGCAGTTCTTC
D: TRBD2; V: TRBV6-4; J: TRBJ2-5; size: .; CDR3: CASSEKAGGHETQYF; DNA: TGTGCCAGCAGTGAGAAAGCGGGGGGTCATGAGACCCAGTACTTC
D: .; V: TRBV2; J: TRBJ1-3; size: .; CDR3: CASSPSTGTGNTIYF; DNA: TGTGCCAGCAGCCCATCAACAGGGACAGGAAACACCATATATTTT
D: .; V: TRBV13; J: TRBJ1-2; size: .; CDR3: CASSLGAGNYGYTF; DNA: TGTGCCAGCAGCTTGGGTGCAGGGAATTATGGCTACACCTTC
D: .; V: TRBV6-6; J: TRBJ2-2; size: .; CDR3: CASSYSRGGVSELFF; DNA: TGTGCCAGCAGTTACTCGAGGGGGGGAGTTAGTGAGCTGTTTTTT
D: .; V: TRBV5-6; J: TRBJ1-2; size: .; CDR3: CASSLVPRNYGYTF; DNA: TGTGCCAGCAGCTTGGTACCCAGAAACTATGGCTACACCTTC
D: .; V: TRBV19; J: TRBJ1-5; size: .; CDR3: CASSSDNSNQPQHF; DNA: TGTGCCAGTAGTTCGGACAATAGCAATCAGCCCCAGCATTTT
D: .; V: TRBV7-9; J: TRBJ1-5; size: .; CDR3: CASSPGGQPQHF; DNA: TGTGCCAGCAGCCCGGGGGGCCAGCCCCAGCATTTT
D: TRBD2; V: TRBV5-1; J: TRBJ2-2; size: .; CDR3: CASSFTSSGGTGVGELFF; DNA: TGCGCCAGCAGCTTTACTTCTAGCGGGGGCACCGGGGTCGGGGAGCTGTTTTTT
D: .; V: TRBV27; J: TRBJ2-3; size: .; CDR3: CASSLFAADTQYF; DNA: TGTGCCAGCAGTTTATTCGCGGCAGATACGCAGTATTTT
D: .; V: TRBV29-1; J: TRBJ2-7; size: once; CDR3: CSVEDGVGSRSYEQYF; DNA: TGCAGCGTTGAAGATGGAGTGGGATCCCGGTCCTACGAGCAGTACTTC
D: .; V: TRBV21-1; J: TRBJ1-5; size: once; CDR3: CASSKGRTASNQPQHF; DNA: TGTGCCAGCAGCAAAGGGAGGACAGCATCCAATCAGCCCCAGCATTTT
D: TRBD2; V: TRBV5-4; J: TRBJ2-1; size: .; CDR3: CASSFSGTVAGSHNEQFF; DNA: TGTGCCAGCAGCTTTTCGGGAACTGTAGCGGGAAGCCACAATGAGCAGTTCTTC
D: TRBD1; V: TRBV6-4; J: TRBJ2-3; size: .; CDR3: CASSDSGTGGSDTQYF; DNA: TGTGCCAGCAGTGACTCCGGGACAGGGGGCTCAGATACGCAGTATTTT
D: TRBD2; V: TRBV27; J: TRBJ2-1; size: .; CDR3: CASSGSGISVEQFF; DNA: TGTGCCAGCAGTGGTAGCGGGATCTCAGTTGAGCAGTTCTTC
D: .; V: TRBV7-9; J: TRBJ1-1; size: .; CDR3: CASSLGISTEAFF; DNA: TGTGCCAGCAGCTTGGGGATCTCCACTGAAGCTTTCTTT
D: TRBD2; V: TRBV2; J: TRBJ2-2; size: .; CDR3: CASRGDRGEPFF; DNA: TGTGCCAGCAGAGGTGATCGGGGGGAGCCGTTTTTT
D: TRBD2; V: TRBV6-4; J: TRBJ2-1; size: .; CDR3: CASSEGTSSDEQFF; DNA: TGTGCCAGCAGTGAGGGGACTAGCAGCGATGAGCAGTTCTTC
D: TRBD1; V: TRBV6-5; J: TRBJ1-5; size: .; CDR3: CASSYTGTEDQPQHF; DNA: TGTGCCAGCAGTTACACCGGGACAGAAGATCAGCCCCAGCATTTT
D: .; V: TRBV7-9; J: TRBJ1-1; size: .; CDR3: CASSLFDRMNTEAFF; DNA: TGTGCCAGCAGCTTATTTGACCGAATGAACACTGAAGCTTTCTTT
D: .; V: TRBV13; J: TRBJ1-1; size: .; CDR3: CASSSRTDINTEAFF; DNA: TGTGCCAGCAGCTCACGGACAGATATTAACACTGAAGCTTTCTTT
D: .; V: TRBV7-2; J: TRBJ2-7; size: once; CDR3: CASSLGLAPQGFSDEQYF; DNA: TGTGCCAGCAGCTTAGGGCTCGCGCCACAGGGTTTTTCCGACGAGCAGTACTTC
D: .; V: TRBV21-1; J: TRBJ2-7; size: few; CDR3: CASSRAGVYEQYF; DNA: TGTGCCAGCAGCCGGGCTGGAGTCTACGAGCAGTACTTC
D: TRBD2; V: TRBV6-1; J: TRBJ2-7; size: .; CDR3: CASSVSSGRGDEQYF; DNA: TGTGCCAGCAGCGTTTCTAGCGGGCGGGGTGACGAGCAGTACTTC
D: TRBD1; V: TRBV29-1; J: TRBJ2-7; size: .; CDR3: CSVEGTGLYEQYF; DNA: TGCAGCGTTGAAGGGACAGGATTATACGAGCAGTACTTC
D: TRBD1; V: TRBV19; J: TRBJ1-5; size: .; CDR3: CASSIRDRNQPQHF; DNA: TGTGCCAGTAGTATCCGGGACAGAAATCAGCCCCAGCATTTT
D: .; V: TRBV4-2; J: TRBJ1-6; size: .; CDR3: CASSQGTGRQSPLHF; DNA: TGTGCCAGCAGCCAAGGAACAGGGCGTCAGTCACCCCTCCACTTT
D: TRBD1; V: TRBV28; J: TRBJ1-2; size: .; CDR3: CASSLGTVSNYGYTF; DNA: TGTGCCAGCAGTTTAGGGACAGTTTCGAACTATGGCTACACCTTC
D: .; V: TRBV4-2; J: TRBJ2-1; size: once; CDR3: CASSQGSAYNEQFF; DNA: TGTGCCAGCAGCCAAGGGTCGGCCTACAATGAGCAGTTCTTC
D: .; V: TRBV29-1; J: TRBJ2-4; size: .; CDR3: CSVDGQGTAKNIQYF; DNA: TGCAGCGTTGATGGGCAGGGGACAGCCAAAAACATTCAGTACTTC
D: TRBD1; V: TRBV2; J: TRBJ1-4; size: .; CDR3: CASSDGDRGREKLFF; DNA: TGTGCCAGCAGTGATGGAGACAGGGGGCGAGAAAAACTGTTTTTT
D: .; V: TRBV15; J: TRBJ2-1; size: .; CDR3: CATSRDYNEQFF; DNA: TGTGCCACCAGCAGAGATTACAATGAGCAGTTCTTC
D: TRBD1; V: TRBV30; J: TRBJ2-1; size: .; CDR3: CAWSLGRGPNEQFF; DNA: TGTGCCTGGAGTTTGGGCAGGGGGCCCAATGAGCAGTTCTTC
D: .; V: TRBV9; J: TRBJ1-1; size: .; CDR3: CASSVGAGQRYTEAFF; DNA: TGTGCCAGCAGCGTAGGGGCAGGGCAGAGATACACTGAAGCTTTCTTT
D: .; V: TRBV9; J: TRBJ1-1; size: .; CDR3: CASSALDGGNTEAFF; DNA: TGTGCCAGCAGCGCGCTCGACGGGGGGAACACTGAAGCTTTCTTT
D: .; V: TRBV13; J: TRBJ2-3; size: .; CDR3: CASSFLRGSTDTQYF; DNA: TGTGCCAGCAGCTTTTTGCGGGGAAGCACAGATACGCAGTATTTT
D: .; V: TRBV13; J: TRBJ2-1; size: .; CDR3: CASSLGTASTAYNEQFF; DNA: TGTGCCAGCAGCTTAGGGACAGCTTCTACGGCCTACAATGAGCAGTTCTTC
D: TRBD1; V: TRBV11-2; J: TRBJ1-2; size: .; CDR3: CASSQPGQGFGYTF; DNA: TGTGCCAGCAGCCAGCCGGGACAGGGCTTTGGCTACACCTTC